One and the same sample provided the 25 T cell receptor beta chains below, sequenced in a study of a mutant IDH1 vaccine in newly diagnosed glioma. Regarding time point: week 35, safety follow-up. Every vaccine dose comprised 300 ug of mutant IDH1 20-mer peptide plus topical imiquimod. Their target antigens are unknown. Some clones are missing from TCRdb's copy, which holds only in-frame ones; the method was immunoSEQ multiplex PCR. The data hold roughly 64,000 clones, with around 74% observed a single time. The sample consisted of PBMCs, taken from a glioma patient whose treatment included an IDH1 peptide vaccine. All receptors come from a man aged 50 to 60 with glioma.

This chain joins TRBV29-1 and TRBJ2-7; 7 nucleotides match TRBD2. This CDR3 spans 13 amino acids. The V segment lost 3 bases and the J segment 3 bases; nucleotides outside the gene matches: 5. Germline V gene data show CDR1 as SQVTM and CDR2 as ANQGSEA. DNA of the CDR3: TGCAGCGTTGATTTGGGCGGGGGCTACGAGCAGTACTTC. Residues: CSVDLGGGYEQYF.

The chain recombines TRBV25-1 with TRBJ2-1; TRBD2 is a possible D gene (6 bases). Trimming took off 6 bases at V and 8 bases at J, with 17 bases between the two ends. CDR1 and CDR2 (germline): MGHDK, SYGVNS. This CDR3 contains 14 residues. The CDR3 DNA follows: TGTGCCAGCAGCCCCCCCCGGAGGGACGATGAGCAGTTCTTC. It yields the protein CASSPPRRDDEQFF. Using reference TRBV25-1 and TRBJ2-1 for the parts outside the CDR3, the full variable domain is EADIYQTPRYLVIGTGKKITLECSQTMGHDKMYWYQQDPGMELHLIHYSYGVNSTEKGDLSSESTVSRIRTEHFPLTLESARPSHTSQYLCASSPPRRDDEQFFGPGTRLTVL.

The sample holds one count of this clone. The chain employs TRBV4-3 and TRBJ2-7; D remains unclear. The CDR3 length is 15 residues. Germline CDR1 is LGHNA and CDR2 is YSLEER. Trimming shortened V by 4 bases and J by 6 bases, and 19 bases separated the two germline ends. CDR3 in amino acids: CASSPGEGARVEQYF. CDR3 in DNA: TGCGCCAGCAGCCCGGGTGAAGGAGCCCGCGTCGAGCAGTACTTC.

V and J are TRBV6-6 and TRBJ1-4, with D possibly matching TRBD1 (6 bases). Germline V gene data show CDR1 as MNHNY and CDR2 as SVGAGI (reference sequence). This CDR3 spans 15 amino acids. Trimming cost V 2 bases and J 7 bases, with 14 bases left between them. This CDR3 reads CASSYEDRLVEKLFF. CDR3 DNA: TGTGCCAGCAGTTACGAAGACAGGCTGGTTGAAAAACTGTTTTTT.

This chain uses TRBV20-1 with TRBJ1-1, with D unresolved. The germline V gene has CDR1 DFQATT and CDR2 SNEGSKA (reference sequence). This CDR3 contains 10 residues. V lost 6 bases, J lost 5 bases, and 7 bases lay in between. The CDR3 region has the DNA TGCAGTGCGGCCGAAACTGAAGCTTTCTTT. Protein sequence: CSAAETEAFF.

The chain is built from TRBV7-9 and TRBJ1-1; 8 nucleotides align to TRBD1. The V segment lost 1 base and the J segment 0 bases; nucleotides outside the gene matches: 1. The germline CDR1 and CDR2 sequences are SEHNR and FQNEAQ (reference sequence). The CDR3 covers 15 residues. CDR3 loop: CASSLGTGMNTEAFF. The CDR3 DNA reads TGTGCCAGCAGCTTAGGGACAGGGATGAACACTGAAGCTTTCTTT.

The chain is built from TRBV5-1 and TRBJ2-7, with D perhaps matching TRBD1 or TRBD2 (5 bases each). Trimming left V 1 base short and J 2 bases short, with 10 bases between. The germline gives CDR1 SGHRS, CDR2 YFSETQ. The CDR3 runs to 14 residues. As DNA, the CDR3 is TGCGCCAGCAGCTTGAGGGACCGGGCCTACGAGCAGTACTTC. Translating gives CASSLRDRAYEQYF.

The gene calls are TRBV9 and TRBJ1-5; D gene unclear. The CDR3 is made up of 13 amino acids. Germline values: CDR1 SGDLS, CDR2 YYNGEE. The V and J ends lost 2 bases and 4 bases respectively, with 7 bases between them. Here the CDR3 reads CASSVAVNQPQHF. The DNA for the CDR3 is TGTGCCAGCAGCGTGGCTGTAAATCAGCCCCAGCATTTT.

The chain is built from TRBV27 and TRBJ2-1; D is undetermined. In germline, CDR1 is MNHEY, CDR2 SMNVEV (reference sequence). V was trimmed by 2 bases and J by 2 bases, leaving 7 bases between them. This CDR3 has 14 residues. CDR3 DNA sequence: TGTGCCAGCAGTTTAGGTGGGGCCTACAATGAGCAGTTCTTC. This gives the protein CASSLGGAYNEQFF.

The V call is TRBV19, the J call TRBJ1-2; no firm D call. CDR1 is LNHDA, CDR2 SQIVND, per germline (reference sequence). The CDR3 extends over 13 amino acids. V dropped 5 bases and J dropped 8 bases, with 15 bases sitting between them. The CDR3 coding sequence is TGTGCCAGTAGTCCGCGGTCCGGGTGGGGCTACACCTTC. Protein: CASSPRSGWGYTF.

The V and J genes are TRBV30 and TRBJ2-3, with 8 bases aligning to TRBD1. The CDR3 covers 12 residues. The germline CDR1 and CDR2 sequences are GTSNPN and SVGIG (reference sequence). Trimming at V came to 5 bases and at J to 6 bases, leaving 4 bases not matched to a gene. The CDR3 bases are TGTGCCTGGTACCAGGGGGCCGATACGCAGTATTTT. It specifies CAWYQGADTQYF.

This clone was seen a handful of times. The chain carries TRBV9 and TRBJ1-5, with 7 bases that match TRBD1. The CDR3 has 13 residues. Germline V gene sequence: CDR1 SGDLS, CDR2 YYNGEE. Trimming removed 7 bases from V and 3 bases from J; junction bases left unmatched: 4. As DNA, the CDR3 is TGTGCCAGCGGGACAGACTACAATCAGCCCCAGCATTTT. This sequence encodes CASGTDYNQPQHF. Supplemented by reference TRBV9 and TRBJ1-5, the full variable domain reads DSGVTQTPKHLITATGQRVTLRCSPRSGDLSVYWYQQSLDQGLQFLIQYYNGEERAKGNILERFSAQQFPDLHSELNLSSLELGDSALYFCASGTDYNQPQHFGDGTRLSIL.

This clone was seen a handful of times. The same CDR3 is also encoded by other DNA sequences in this sample. The chain links TRBV30 to TRBJ2-7; tentative D call: TRBD1 (6 bases). V lost 0 bases, J lost 4 bases, and 7 bases lay in between. CDR1 and CDR2 (germline): GTSNPN, SVGIG (reference sequence). This CDR3 spans 12 amino acids. CDR3 DNA: TGTGCCTGGAGTGTGGGACAATACGAGCAGTACTTC. As protein: CAWSVGQYEQYF. The whole variable domain, filled in from reference TRBV30 and TRBJ2-7, reads SQTIHQWPATLVQPVGSPLSLECTVEGTSNPNLYWYRQAAGRGLQLLFYSVGIGQISSEVPQNLSASRPQDRQFILSSKKLLLSDSGFYLCAWSVGQYEQYFGPGTRLTVT.

In this sample, this clone turned up once. The rearrangement joins TRBV5-6 to TRBJ1-2; TRBD1 agrees at 7 bases. Germline V gives CDR1 SGHDT, CDR2 YYEEEE. The CDR3 runs 16 residues. Unmatched junction bases numbered 8, after V lost 0 bases and J lost 3 bases. CDR3 in DNA: TGTGCCAGCAGCTTGGGTAATCGACAGGGCTACTATGGCTACACCTTC. Amino acid sequence: CASSLGNRQGYYGYTF.

The chain uses TRBV9 and TRBJ2-3; 7 bases are shared with TRBD2. The V gene's germline CDR1 is SGDLS and CDR2 YYNGEE. V shed 6 bases, J shed 1 base, and the junction held 8 bases outside the gene matches. The CDR3 loop spans 15 amino acids. The CDR3 coding sequence is TGTGCCAGCACCTTATCCAGCGGGGGCACAGATACGCAGTATTTT. Encoded protein: CASTLSSGGTDTQYF.

The chain couples TRBV7-9 to TRBJ1-2; no clear D gene. The length of the CDR3 is 12 residues. Germline V gene lookup returns CDR1 SEHNR and CDR2 FQNEAQ (reference sequence). V was shortened by 1 base and J by 5 bases, with 5 bases between the two germline ends. This CDR3 reads CASSLVVYGYTF. In nucleotides, the CDR3 is TGTGCCAGCAGCTTAGTGGTTTATGGCTACACCTTC.

In DNA, the CDR3 is TGTGCCAGCGTCCCGGGACGGGCCCCCTACGAGCAGTACTTC. The encoded protein is CASVPGRAPYEQYF. The J gene is TRBJ2-7, the V gene TRBV5-6; D is tentatively TRBD1 or TRBD2 (5 bases each). The CDR3 length is 14 residues. The V gene lost 7 bases and the J gene lost 2 bases, with 16 bases spanning the gap. The germline V gene encodes CDR1 SGHDT and CDR2 YYEEEE.

This clone was observed a single time. V usage is TRBV5-4 and J usage is TRBJ1-2; 9 bases are a match to TRBD1. V lost 1 base, J lost 0 bases, and 4 bases stayed unmatched. The CDR3 has 16 amino acids. The V gene's germline CDR1 is SGHNT and CDR2 YYREEE (reference sequence). CDR3 in DNA: TGTGCCAGCAGCTTGAGGGACAGGGAAGCTAACTATGGCTACACCTTC. Amino acids: CASSLRDREANYGYTF.

The chain employs TRBV4-2 and TRBJ2-1; 10 nucleotides line up with TRBD1. The J segment lost 0 bases and the V segment lost 1 base, leaving 3 bases of the junction unmatched. The CDR3 runs 17 residues. Germline loops: CDR1 LGHNA, CDR2 YNFKEQ. The CDR3 loop reads CASSQARDRGSYNEQFF. The DNA for the CDR3 is TGTGCCAGCAGCCAAGCTCGGGACAGGGGCTCCTACAATGAGCAGTTCTTC.

This chain links TRBV7-2 with TRBJ2-7, with D maybe TRBD2 (6 bases). Germline values: CDR1 SGHTA, CDR2 FQGNSA. Trimming stripped 3 bases from V and 2 bases from J, with 14 bases between. This CDR3 spans 15 amino acids. The CDR3 DNA is TGTGCCAGCAGCTTTACTAGCCGATACCCCTACGAGCAGTACTTC. Protein: CASSFTSRYPYEQYF.

The chain employs TRBV10-3 and TRBJ1-1, with a weak D call TRBD1 (5 bases). This CDR3 has 15 residues. Per the germline V gene, CDR1 is ENHRY and CDR2 is SYGVKD. The V and J ends lost 1 base and 3 bases respectively, with 12 bases between them. The CDR3 loop is CAISEWGDRDTEAFF. The CDR3 bases are TGTGCCATCAGTGAGTGGGGGGATCGTGACACTGAAGCTTTCTTT.

The J gene is TRBJ2-7, the V gene TRBV28, with TRBD1 as a possible D gene (6 bases). CDR1 MDHEN and CDR2 SYDVKM come from the germline V gene. The ends were cut back, 6 bases at V and 2 bases at J, with 14 bases in the middle. CDR3 length equals 14 residues. CDR3 nucleotides: TGTGCCAGCAGCCCTGACAGGCATCCCTACGAGCAGTACTTC. This gives the protein CASSPDRHPYEQYF.

This clone was observed a few times. The chain links TRBV7-9 to TRBJ2-6; 7 bases agree with TRBD1. Germline V gives CDR1 SEHNR, CDR2 FQNEAQ (reference sequence). V shed 5 bases, J shed 0 bases, and the junction held 10 bases outside the gene matches. The CDR3 runs to 18 residues. CDR3 amino acids: CASSARDRSSSGANVLTF. In nucleotides, the CDR3 is TGTGCCAGCAGCGCCCGGGACAGATCCAGCTCTGGGGCCAACGTCCTGACTTTC.

This clone came up a few times. The chain carries TRBV7-9 and TRBJ1-2; D remains unclear. V was cut by 3 bases and J by 5 bases, with 13 bases left in between. The CDR3 has 14 residues. Germline-derived CDR1 and CDR2 are SEHNR and FQNEAQ (reference sequence). The CDR3 here is CASSLRGRGYGYTF. As DNA, the CDR3 is TGTGCCAGCAGCTTGCGAGGACGGGGATATGGCTACACCTTC.

The chain carries TRBV7-2 and TRBJ1-4; no definite D call. Per germline, CDR1 SGHTA and CDR2 FQGNSA. CDR3 size: 15 residues. The V end was cut by 0 bases, the J end by 4 bases, with 9 bases between. CDR3: CASSLAGLINEKLFF. In DNA, the CDR3 is TGTGCCAGCAGCTTAGCCGGGCTGATTAATGAAAAACTGTTTTTT.